The rows below give T cell receptor beta chains drawn from one sample of a study of response to subunit inactivated influenza vaccine. One entry per CDR3 protein results from TCRdb running MiXCR on the RT-PCR reads. The data hold around 480,000 distinct CDR3 sequences, with approximately 15% observed a single time. Sequences were derived from CD4+ T cells sorted from PBMCs, sampled less than 25 months after vaccination. Receptor source: a man in his fifties or sixties who received an inactivated influenza vaccine. Both conserved end residues are part of each CDR3. The D gene is left open where the match is weak. Only some rows state a clone size, as once, few, many or a class for expanded clones.

v_call	j_call	d_call	clone_size	cdr3_aa	cdr3_nt
TRBV12-3/TRBV12-4	TRBJ2-5	-	few	CASSLAGSWETQYF	TGTGCCAGCAGTTTAGCTGGGTCCTGGGAGACCCAGTACTTC
TRBV6-1	TRBJ2-6	TRBD1	few	CASGQGTSGANVLTF	TGTGCCAGCGGACAGGGAACCTCTGGGGCCAACGTCCTGACTTTC
TRBV27	TRBJ2-5	TRBD1	-	CASSIDRGEETQYF	TGTGCCAGCAGCATAGACAGGGGCGAAGAGACCCAGTACTTC
TRBV20-1	TRBJ2-1	TRBD2	-	CSAGLAERYNEQFF	TGCAGTGCAGGACTAGCCGAACGCTATAATGAGCAGTTCTTC
TRBV5-1	TRBJ2-2	TRBD1	many	CASSHGTGNTGELFF	TGCGCCAGCAGCCACGGGACAGGGAACACCGGGGAGCTGTTTTTT
TRBV9	TRBJ2-5	-	-	CASSVGQNKETQYF	TGTGCCAGCAGCGTAGGGCAGAACAAAGAGACCCAGTACTTC
TRBV10-3	TRBJ1-2	-	-	CAISALGPNYGYTF	TGTGCCATCAGTGCTCTCGGTCCTAACTATGGCTACACCTTC
TRBV12-3/TRBV12-4	TRBJ2-3	-	many	CASSLLDTDTQYF	TGTGCCAGCAGTCTACTAGACACAGATACGCAGTATTTT
TRBV3-1	TRBJ1-5	-	few	CASSHRDEQPQHF	TGTGCCAGCAGCCATAGGGACGAGCAGCCCCAGCATTTT
TRBV20-1	TRBJ1-1	TRBD1	-	CSAATGGIAEAFF	TGCAGTGCCGCGACAGGGGGCATCGCTGAAGCTTTCTTT
TRBV7-9	TRBJ1-1	-	few	CASSLTTVNTEAFF	TGTGCCAGCAGCTTAACGACAGTGAACACTGAAGCTTTCTTT
TRBV5-1	TRBJ2-7	TRBD2	-	CASSLGSSGVTYEQYF	TGCGCCAGCAGCTTGGGATCTAGCGGGGTAACCTACGAGCAGTACTTC
TRBV2	TRBJ2-5	TRBD2	-	CASSEGLAGVGETQYF	TGTGCCAGCAGTGAAGGGCTAGCGGGAGTTGGGGAGACCCAGTACTTC
TRBV6-5	TRBJ2-1	-	few	CASTFARGRYNEQFF	TGTGCCAGCACTTTTGCGAGGGGCCGTTACAATGAGCAGTTCTTC
TRBV6-6	TRBJ1-4	-	-	CASSYKSGEKLFF	TGTGCCAGCAGTTACAAATCGGGGGAAAAACTGTTTTTT
TRBV6-1	TRBJ2-2	-	-	CASLLGSNTGELFF	TGTGCCAGCTTGCTGGGATCGAACACCGGGGAGCTGTTTTTT
TRBV29-1	TRBJ2-1	-	few	CSVHTRGRSYNEQFF	TGCAGCGTGCACACCAGGGGTCGCTCCTACAATGAGCAGTTCTTC
TRBV12-3/TRBV12-4	TRBJ2-7	TRBD1	few	CASSLAGQGSGYEQYF	TGTGCCAGCAGTTTAGCGGGACAGGGGTCGGGGTACGAGCAGTACTTC
TRBV20-1	TRBJ1-5	-	-	CSARGPHHGNQPQHF	TGCAGTGCTAGAGGTCCGCATCATGGCAATCAGCCCCAGCATTTT
TRBV2	TRBJ2-5	-	many	CASSEIGGGETQYF	TGTGCCAGCAGTGAGATAGGGGGTGGAGAGACCCAGTACTTC
TRBV6-1	TRBJ1-5	TRBD1	-	CASTKAGTGVGQPQHF	TGTGCCAGCACCAAAGCCGGGACAGGGGTCGGCCAGCCCCAGCATTTT
TRBV5-1	TRBJ2-7	-	-	CASSLRTPTYEQYF	TGCGCCAGCAGCCTTCGGACGCCGACCTACGAGCAGTACTTC
TRBV3-1	TRBJ1-1	-	few	CASSQAGTGTEAFF	TGTGCCAGCAGCCAGGCCGGGACTGGCACTGAAGCTTTCTTT
TRBV11-2	TRBJ2-1	-	many	CASSLVRGRARYNEQFF	TGTGCCAGCAGCTTAGTCAGGGGTAGGGCACGATACAATGAGCAGTTCTTC
TRBV20-1	TRBJ2-7	-	few	CSAQGQTYEQYF	TGCAGTGCTCAGGGGCAGACCTACGAGCAGTACTTC
TRBV4-3	TRBJ1-6	-	few	CASSQDQYNSPLHF	TGCGCCAGCAGCCAAGATCAGTATAATTCACCCCTCCACTTT
TRBV6-6	TRBJ2-7	-	few	CASTRGAGGAQYF	TGTGCCAGCACCCGGGGAGCAGGGGGGGCGCAGTACTTC
TRBV7-9	TRBJ2-1	TRBD2	-	CASSYGLAGHHEQFF	TGTGCCAGCAGCTACGGACTAGCGGGACACCATGAGCAGTTCTTC
TRBV20-1	TRBJ2-1	-	few	CSAMYEQFF	TGCAGTGCTATGTATGAGCAGTTCTTC
TRBV9	TRBJ2-7	-	-	CASSPGRPGYEQYF	TGTGCCAGCAGCCCCGGGAGACCGGGGTACGAGCAGTACTTC
TRBV5-1	TRBJ2-1	TRBD2	few	CASSLLREGSYNEQFF	TGCGCCAGCAGCTTGTTACGGGAGGGTTCCTACAATGAGCAGTTCTTC
TRBV11-2	TRBJ2-1	TRBD2	few	CASSRDLGGSGYNEQFF	TGTGCCAGCAGCCGAGACTTGGGGGGGTCGGGTTACAATGAGCAGTTCTTC
TRBV5-1	TRBJ1-4	-	-	CASSPNRDTEKLFF	TGCGCCAGCAGCCCTAACCGGGACACTGAAAAACTGTTTTTT
TRBV20-1	TRBJ1-4	-	-	CSARDSGFGEKLFF	TGCAGTGCTAGAGATTCAGGGTTCGGTGAAAAACTGTTTTTT
TRBV28	TRBJ2-3	-	-	CASSLVGGFRETTQYF	TGTGCCAGCAGTTTAGTCGGCGGGTTCCGTGAAACGACGCAGTATTTT
TRBV28	TRBJ2-5	-	-	CASTTQGVETQYF	TGTGCCAGCACAACGCAGGGCGTAGAGACCCAGTACTTC
TRBV23-1	TRBJ2-3	-	few	CASSQGDATDTQYF	TGCGCCAGCAGTCAGGGGGATGCCACAGATACGCAGTATTTT
TRBV6-2/TRBV6-3	TRBJ2-1	-	-	CASRPTWGAGYNEQFF	TGTGCCAGCAGACCAACCTGGGGGGCGGGCTACAATGAGCAGTTCTTC
TRBV6-2/TRBV6-3	TRBJ2-7	-	-	CASSYSVPESSYEQYF	TGTGCCAGCAGTTACTCGGTCCCGGAGAGCTCCTACGAGCAGTACTTC
TRBV5-1	TRBJ2-2	TRBD1	-	CASSETGGAGTGELFF	TGCGCCAGCAGCGAGACAGGGGGCGCCGGCACCGGGGAGCTGTTTTTT
TRBV7-8	TRBJ2-2	TRBD1	many	CASSLMGQTNTGELFF	TGTGCCAGCAGCTTAATGGGACAGACTAACACCGGGGAGCTGTTTTTT
TRBV27	TRBJ2-3	-	-	CASSLLGLPTDTQYF	TGTGCCAGCAGTTTGCTGGGACTTCCTACAGATACGCAGTATTTT
TRBV29-1	TRBJ1-2	-	-	CSVVRDYYGYTF	TGCAGCGTGGTCCGGGACTACTATGGCTACACCTTC
TRBV14	TRBJ2-7	-	few	CASSQEPGNSGEQYF	TGTGCCAGCAGCCAAGAACCGGGTAATTCTGGCGAGCAGTACTTC
TRBV20-1	TRBJ1-1	-	-	CSASPRAEAFF	TGCAGTGCCTCCCCCCGAGCTGAAGCTTTCTTT
TRBV28	TRBJ2-1	-	-	CASSLKLAASSYNEQFF	TGTGCCAGCAGTTTAAAGTTAGCTGCCAGCTCCTACAATGAGCAGTTCTTC
TRBV7-8	TRBJ2-4	-	many	CASSIDSKNIQYF	TGTGCCAGCAGCATCGACAGCAAAAACATTCAGTACTTC
TRBV28	TRBJ2-7	TRBD2	few	CASSSLAGDGYEQYF	TGTGCCAGCAGTTCTCTAGCGGGAGATGGATACGAGCAGTACTTC